The present entry profiles one T cell receptor (beta chain) with its context. Germline V gene sequence: CDR1 SQVTM, CDR2 ANQGSEA. The V gene end was trimmed by 7 bases and the J gene end by 0 bases; junction bases not matched to a gene: 3. This CDR3 region has 13 residues. The data were taken from a study of blood T cell repertoires in COVID-19. Clones were read by immunoSEQ multiplex PCR, and TCRdb kept only the in-frame ones, dropping some. The table records fewer than 450,000 clones, 88% of them present only once. The sequencing input was peripheral blood. This chain uses TRBV29-1 with TRBJ1-1; TRBD1 matches 9 bases. This TCR was recovered from a woman in her forties or fifties with COVID-19, enrolled during active disease. DNA for the CDR3: TGCAGCGCAGGGACAGGGATGAACACTGAAGCTTTCTTT. This encodes CSAGTGMNTEAFF.